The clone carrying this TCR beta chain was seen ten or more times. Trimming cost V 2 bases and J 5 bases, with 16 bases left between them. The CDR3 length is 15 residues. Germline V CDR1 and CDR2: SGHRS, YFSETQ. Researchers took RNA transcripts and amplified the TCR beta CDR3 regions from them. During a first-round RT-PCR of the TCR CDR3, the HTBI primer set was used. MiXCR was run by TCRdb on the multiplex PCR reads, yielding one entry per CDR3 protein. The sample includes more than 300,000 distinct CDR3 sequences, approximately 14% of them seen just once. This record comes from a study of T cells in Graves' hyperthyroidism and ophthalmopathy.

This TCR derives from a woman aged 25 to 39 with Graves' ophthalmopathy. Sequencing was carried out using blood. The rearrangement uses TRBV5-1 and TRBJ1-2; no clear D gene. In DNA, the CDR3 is TGCGCCAGCAGCTTTGGGAAGGCCCCCAAGTATGGCTACACCTTC. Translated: CASSFGKAPKYGYTF.